The sequence of this TCR beta chain was determined in a study of OX40 agonist ivuxolimab in advanced cancers. Study-wide results and caveats: Some nonresponders also had low normalized T-cell clonal expansion.

This CDR3 is 15 amino acids long. From germline, CDR1 is LGHNA and CDR2 YSLEER. Germline trimming cut 0 bases from V and 6 bases from J; bases unmatched to any gene: 5. Libraries were prepared by immunoSEQ multiplex PCR; TCRdb keeps only in-frame clonotypes and omits some of them. The table records roughly 34,000 clones, approximately 80% of them present only once. Of note for this clone: What it recognizes is unknown.

This sample comprised CD4+ or CD8+ T cells sorted from blood, obtained in a trial of the OX40 agonist ivuxolimab. The TCR originated in an adult with an advanced solid tumor such as melanoma, head and neck, liver or kidney cancer. The rearrangement links TRBV4-3 to TRBJ2-1; 7 nucleotides match TRBD2. In nucleotides, the CDR3 is TGCGCCAGCAGCCAAGACTGGCTAGCGGCCAATGAGCAGTTCTTC. The encoded protein is CASSQDWLAANEQFF.